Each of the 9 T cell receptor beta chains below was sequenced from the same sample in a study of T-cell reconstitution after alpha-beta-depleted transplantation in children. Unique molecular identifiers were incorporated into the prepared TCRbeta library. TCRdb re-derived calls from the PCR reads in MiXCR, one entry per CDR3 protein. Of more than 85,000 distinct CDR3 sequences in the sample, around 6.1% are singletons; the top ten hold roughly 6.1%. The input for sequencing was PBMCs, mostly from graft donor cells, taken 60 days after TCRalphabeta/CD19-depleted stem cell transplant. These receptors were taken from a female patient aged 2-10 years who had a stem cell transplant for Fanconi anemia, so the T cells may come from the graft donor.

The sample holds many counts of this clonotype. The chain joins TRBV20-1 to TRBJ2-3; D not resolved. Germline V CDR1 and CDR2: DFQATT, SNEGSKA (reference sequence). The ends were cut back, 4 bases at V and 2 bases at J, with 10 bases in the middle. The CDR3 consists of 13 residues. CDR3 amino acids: CSAIKDNTDTQYF. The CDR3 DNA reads TGCAGTGCTATAAAAGACAACACAGATACGCAGTATTTT.

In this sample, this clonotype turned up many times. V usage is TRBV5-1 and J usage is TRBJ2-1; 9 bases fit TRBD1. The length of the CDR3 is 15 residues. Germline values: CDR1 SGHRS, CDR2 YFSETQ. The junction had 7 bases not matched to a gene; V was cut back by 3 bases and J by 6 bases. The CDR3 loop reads CASSSRQGVSNEQFF. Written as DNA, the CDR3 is TGCGCCAGCAGCTCGCGACAGGGGGTGTCCAATGAGCAGTTCTTC.

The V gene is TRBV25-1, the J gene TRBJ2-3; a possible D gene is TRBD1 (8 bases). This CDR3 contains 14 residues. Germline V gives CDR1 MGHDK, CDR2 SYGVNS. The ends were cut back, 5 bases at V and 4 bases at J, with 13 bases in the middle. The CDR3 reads CASSRTGRADTQYF. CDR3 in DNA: TGTGCCAGCAGTCGGACAGGGAGGGCAGATACGCAGTATTTT.

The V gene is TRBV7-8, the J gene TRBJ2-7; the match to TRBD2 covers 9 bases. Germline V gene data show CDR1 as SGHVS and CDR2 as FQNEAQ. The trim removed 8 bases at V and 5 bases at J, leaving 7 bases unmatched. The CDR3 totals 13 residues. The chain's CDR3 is CASGRGGRHEQYF. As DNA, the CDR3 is TGTGCCAGCGGGCGGGGGGGCCGCCACGAGCAGTACTTC.

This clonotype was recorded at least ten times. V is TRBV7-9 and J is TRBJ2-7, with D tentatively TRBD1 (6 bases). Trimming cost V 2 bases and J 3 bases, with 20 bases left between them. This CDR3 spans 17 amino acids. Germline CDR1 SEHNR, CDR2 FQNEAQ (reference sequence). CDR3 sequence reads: CASSLRVRAGDNYEQYF. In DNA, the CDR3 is TGTGCCAGCAGCTTAAGGGTTCGGGCAGGGGATAACTACGAGCAGTACTTC.

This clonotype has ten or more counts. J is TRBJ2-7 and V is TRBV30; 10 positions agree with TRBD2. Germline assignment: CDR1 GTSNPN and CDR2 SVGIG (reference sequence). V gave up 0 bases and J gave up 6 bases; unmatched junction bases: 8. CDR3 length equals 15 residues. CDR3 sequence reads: CAWSVKSGRASEQYF. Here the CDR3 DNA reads TGTGCCTGGAGTGTAAAAAGCGGGAGGGCCAGCGAGCAGTACTTC.

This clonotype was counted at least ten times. The CDR3 here is CASSLRRSGTAPYEQYF. The CDR3 DNA reads as TGCGCCAGCAGCTTGCGGCGATCCGGGACAGCCCCCTACGAGCAGTACTTC. The genes are TRBV5-1 and TRBJ2-7, with 7 bases aligning to TRBD1. Germline CDR1 reads SGHRS; CDR2 reads YFSETQ. This CDR3 comprises 17 residues. V was pared by 1 base and J by 2 bases, with 12 bases of the junction left unmatched. Combining the CDR3 with reference TRBV5-1 and TRBJ2-7 gives the whole variable domain KAGVTQTPRYLIKTRGQQVTLSCSPISGHRSVSWYQQTPGQGLQFLFEYFSETQRNKGNFPGRFSGRQFSNSRSEMNVSTLELGDSALYLCASSLRRSGTAPYEQYFGPGTRLTVT.

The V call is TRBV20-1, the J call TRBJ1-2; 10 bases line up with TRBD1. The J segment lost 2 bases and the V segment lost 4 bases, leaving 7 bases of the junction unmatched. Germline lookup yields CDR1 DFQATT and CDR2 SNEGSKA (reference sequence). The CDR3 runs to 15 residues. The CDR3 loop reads CSANIRQGANYGYTF. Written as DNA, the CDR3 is TGCAGTGCTAATATCAGACAGGGGGCGAACTATGGCTACACCTTC.

CDR3 sequence (DNA): TGTGCCAGCAGTGGGCCAATACAGGGGCCCATCCATCAGCCCCAGCATTTT. Translation gives CASSGPIQGPIHQPQHF. This rearrangement joins TRBV6-4 to TRBJ1-5; the match to TRBD1 covers 7 bases. Germline loops: CDR1 MRHNA, CDR2 SNTAGT. The V segment lost 4 bases and the J segment 5 bases; nucleotides outside the gene matches: 14. The CDR3 has 17 amino acids.